This entry lists 27 T cell receptor beta chains sequenced from one sample in a study of blood T cells in healthy people across ages. For the second PCR, which ran for about 7 to 11 cycles, a sample-barcoded 5' primer and a J-beta primer mix were used. TCRdb re-called the 5' RACE reads with MiXCR, one entry per CDR3 protein. The table records 660,000 or so distinct CDR3 sequences, 45% to 65% of them present only once. The sample consisted of blood. These receptor sequences come from a man in his fifties or sixties in good health.

The CDR3 is CASTQRAGPYNEQFF. CDR3 nucleotides: TGCGCCAGCACTCAGAGAGCGGGGCCCTACAATGAGCAGTTCTTC. This chain connects TRBV5-1 to TRBJ2-1, with 7 bases lining up with TRBD2. Germline CDR1 is SGHRS and CDR2 is YFSETQ. The CDR3 contains 15 residues. V gave up 6 bases and J gave up 2 bases; unmatched junction bases: 8.

This clonotype was counted only a few times. This sequence joins TRBV20-1 and TRBJ2-5; the D gene is possibly TRBD1 (5 bases). This CDR3 is 13 amino acids long. CDR1 is DFQATT and CDR2 is SNEGSKA in the germline V gene (reference sequence). The ends were cut back, 6 bases at V and 5 bases at J, with 16 bases in the middle. The CDR3 reads CSAPREGVETQYF. The CDR3 DNA is TGCAGTGCCCCCCGTGAAGGGGTTGAGACCCAGTACTTC.

This chain uses TRBV7-2 with TRBJ2-3; TRBD2 matches 7 bases. The trim removed 2 bases at V and 2 bases at J, leaving 4 bases unmatched. CDR3 length: 15 amino acids. The germline V gene has CDR1 SGHTA and CDR2 FQGNSA. The CDR3 reads CASSLRSGVTDTQYF. CDR3 DNA sequence: TGTGCCAGCAGCTTAAGGAGCGGGGTCACAGATACGCAGTATTTT.

With respect to this clonotype: At one boundary the junction diverges from the germline segment, which might be a read error. The rearrangement links TRBV5-1 to TRBJ2-1; D assignment may be TRBD1 or TRBD2 (5 bases each). The CDR3 totals 16 residues. CDR1 SGHRS and CDR2 YFSETQ come from the germline V gene. The CDR3 protein is CASSLDSGPQYTEQFF. The DNA for the CDR3 is TGCGCCAGCAGCTTGGACTCGGGACCGCAGTACACTGAGCAGTTCTTC.

This clonotype was observed a handful of times. This sequence joins TRBV9 and TRBJ2-3, with 7 bases aligning to TRBD2. V gave up 4 bases and J gave up 6 bases; unmatched junction bases: 11. This CDR3 contains 15 residues. Germline CDR1 reads SGDLS; CDR2 reads YYNGEE. The CDR3 nucleotides read TGTGCCAGCAGCTCCCGCCCTAGCGGCGGGGATACGCAGTATTTT. Amino acid sequence: CASSSRPSGGDTQYF.

As DNA, the CDR3 is TGCAGTGCTAGGGGACTAGCGGGGGTGTCCCAGTACTTC. Amino acid sequence: CSARGLAGVSQYF. The V gene is TRBV20-1, the J gene TRBJ2-5; 14 bases line up with TRBD2. This CDR3 spans 13 amino acids. Germline assignment: CDR1 DFQATT and CDR2 SNEGSKA (reference sequence). The junction had 3 bases not matched to a gene; V was cut back by 3 bases and J by 9 bases.

The table lists this clonotype with a few counts. The V and J genes are TRBV6-5 and TRBJ2-1; perhaps TRBD1 as D (5 bases). This CDR3 comprises 15 residues. Trimming removed 2 bases at V and 10 bases at J, with 18 bases between. Germline V CDR1 and CDR2: MNHEY, SVGAGI. The CDR3 DNA follows: TGTGCCAGCAGTTACCCGACAGTCCGGCACCGGGAGCAGTTCTTC. Amino acid sequence: CASSYPTVRHREQFF.

The chain links TRBV5-1 to TRBJ1-2, with TRBD1 matching over 8 bases. V gave up 9 bases and J gave up 2 bases; unmatched junction bases: 9. Germline V lookup: CDR1 SGHRS, CDR2 YFSETQ. The CDR3 runs to 14 residues. The CDR3 DNA is TGCGCCACTGGGACAGGCCTCGTAAACTATGGCTACACCTTC. This translates into CATGTGLVNYGYTF.

The chain carries TRBV4-1 and TRBJ1-2; TRBD1 aligns across 8 bases. CDR1 MGHRA and CDR2 YSYEKL come from the germline V gene. CDR3 size: 15 residues. The V and J ends lost 4 bases and 8 bases, in that order; junction bases with no gene match: 12. The CDR3 spells CASSLATGDAGGYTF. CDR3 coding DNA: TGCGCCAGCAGCCTAGCGACAGGGGACGCGGGGGGCTACACCTTC.

Notes on this clonotype: A read error may produce the germline difference seen at one junction end. The chain is built from TRBV6-2 or TRBV6-3 and TRBJ2-5; 11 bases agree with TRBD1. The germline V gene encodes CDR1 MNHEY and CDR2 SVGEGT. The CDR3 is made up of 14 amino acids. CDR3 in amino acids: CANSADRGPETQYF. The CDR3 region has the DNA TGTGCCAACAGTGCGGACAGGGGGCCAGAGACCCAGTACTTC.

This clonotype occurred once. V usage is TRBV20-1 and J usage is TRBJ2-5, with TRBD1 as a possible D gene (6 bases). This CDR3 has 16 residues. Germline V CDR1 and CDR2: DFQATT, SNEGSKA (reference sequence). The V end was cut by 0 bases, the J end by 5 bases, with 19 bases between. The CDR3 reads CSARDARAGDGETQYF. DNA of the CDR3: TGCAGTGCTAGAGATGCCCGGGCAGGGGATGGGGAGACCCAGTACTTC.

Here the CDR3 reads CSAPVYRVRGTEAFF. CDR3 sequence (DNA): TGCAGTGCTCCCGTCTACAGGGTGAGGGGGACTGAAGCTTTCTTT. The chain employs TRBV20-1 and TRBJ1-1; tentatively, D is TRBD1 (6 bases). The CDR3 is 15 residues long. Trimming shortened V by 5 bases and J by 5 bases, and 21 bases separated the two germline ends. Germline loops: CDR1 DFQATT, CDR2 SNEGSKA (reference sequence).

The rearrangement links TRBV20-1 to TRBJ2-7, with D perhaps TRBD2 (5 bases). The CDR3 extends over 15 amino acids. Trimming stripped 0 bases from V and 5 bases from J, with 17 bases between. The V gene's germline CDR1 is DFQATT and CDR2 SNEGSKA (reference sequence). DNA of the CDR3: TGCAGTGCTAGAGACCCGAGCAGGTTTAGCGACGAGCAGTACTTC. Translated, it gives CSARDPSRFSDEQYF.

The rearrangement uses TRBV20-1 and TRBJ2-5; D is uncertain. Per germline, CDR1 DFQATT and CDR2 SNEGSKA (reference sequence). V was trimmed by 4 bases and J by 5 bases, leaving 8 bases between them. The CDR3 consists of 11 residues. The CDR3 DNA reads TGCAGTGCTAACCGACGGGAGACCCAGTACTTC. It is translated as CSANRRETQYF.

This clonotype occurred a few times. The chain couples TRBV3-1 to TRBJ2-1; 12 bases agree with TRBD1. Germline V gene lookup returns CDR1 LGHDT and CDR2 YNNKEL (reference sequence). The CDR3 runs to 16 residues. The V gene end was trimmed by 1 base and the J gene end by 6 bases; junction bases not matched to a gene: 4. The CDR3 nucleotides read TGTGCCAGCAGCCAAGCCGGGACAGGGGGCTTCAATGAGCAGTTCTTC. Protein product: CASSQAGTGGFNEQFF.

This clonotype was counted a few times. V is TRBV10-3 and J is TRBJ1-1; weak D call: TRBD1 (6 bases). The germline CDR1 and CDR2 sequences are ENHRY and SYGVKD. The V and J ends lost 4 bases and 2 bases respectively, with 14 bases between them. The CDR3 loop spans 15 amino acids. CDR3 in amino acids: CAISGSQGLNTEAFF. CDR3 bases: TGTGCCATCAGTGGCTCACAGGGTCTAAACACTGAAGCTTTCTTT.

The CDR3 spells CASSPGTSGDRGPYEQYF. CDR3 coding DNA: TGTGCCAGCAGTCCCGGGACTAGCGGGGATCGTGGGCCCTACGAGCAGTACTTC. The chain combines TRBV6-2 or TRBV6-3 with TRBJ2-7; 13 bases are a match to TRBD2. Germline trimming cut 5 bases from V and 2 bases from J; bases unmatched to any gene: 12. Germline V lookup: CDR1 MNHEY, CDR2 SVGEGT. There are 18 residues in the CDR3.

The chain carries TRBV20-1 and TRBJ2-5; 12 nucleotides match TRBD2. V shed 0 bases and J 4 bases; nucleotides not matched to a gene: 3. Germline CDR1 and CDR2: DFQATT and SNEGSKA (reference sequence). This CDR3 has 15 amino acids. CDR3 nucleotide sequence: TGCAGTGCTAGAGAACCTAGCGGGGGGGCAGAGACCCAGTACTTC. It yields the protein CSAREPSGGAETQYF.

This clonotype came up a few times. V usage is TRBV7-2 and J usage is TRBJ2-1; the match to TRBD2 covers 9 bases. The CDR3 length is 15 residues. Germline CDR1 and CDR2: SGHTA and FQGNSA. V lost 6 bases to trimming and J lost 5 bases; unmatched junction nucleotides: 8. The CDR3 nucleotides read TGTGCCAGCAGAGTTAGCGGGGGCCTAAACAATGAGCAGTTCTTC. Translated, it gives CASRVSGGLNNEQFF.

The chain joins TRBV12-3 or TRBV12-4 to TRBJ2-1; possibly TRBD2 for D (6 bases). Deletions cut 9 bases from V and 5 bases from J, with 14 bases between. The CDR3 consists of 13 residues. The CDR3 is CASTPGVNNEQFF. DNA of the CDR3: TGTGCCAGTACCCCGGGGGTCAACAATGAGCAGTTCTTC.

The rearrangement joins TRBV27 to TRBJ2-5; TRBD1 might be the D (6 bases). Trimming stripped 3 bases from V and 5 bases from J, with 13 bases between. CDR3 length equals 14 residues. CDR1 and CDR2 (germline): MNHEY, SMNVEV (reference sequence). The CDR3 DNA is TGTGCCAGCAGTTTCAGGGGCAAGATGGAGACCCAGTACTTC. It codes for CASSFRGKMETQYF.

This rearrangement joins TRBV3-1 to TRBJ2-5, with 12 bases aligning to TRBD2. Unmatched junction bases numbered 14, after V lost 1 base and J lost 5 bases. CDR1 and CDR2 from the germline V gene are LGHDT and YNNKEL (reference sequence). The CDR3 covers 19 residues. The CDR3 protein is CASSQGASGGAIGSETQYF. The DNA of the CDR3 is TGTGCCAGCAGCCAAGGTGCTAGCGGGGGGGCAATTGGGTCGGAGACCCAGTACTTC.

The chain uses TRBV12-3 or TRBV12-4 and TRBJ2-1; the match to TRBD2 covers 11 bases. The V and J ends lost 5 bases and 8 bases, in that order; junction bases with no gene match: 14. CDR3 length: 17 residues. DNA for the CDR3: TGTGCCAGCAGTCTCCTCCCTCCGGGACTAGCGGTCGATGAGCAGTTCTTC. Amino acid sequence: CASSLLPPGLAVDEQFF.

The V call is TRBV11-2, the J call TRBJ2-3; 8 bases match TRBD1. After removal of 4 bases from V and 1 base from J, the junction contained 4 bases not matched to a gene. This CDR3 has 15 residues. Germline V lookup: CDR1 SGHAT, CDR2 FQNNGV. The CDR3 sequence is CASSYLTGGTDTQYF. CDR3 bases: TGTGCCAGCAGCTACCTGACAGGGGGCACAGATACGCAGTATTTT. Together with reference TRBV11-2 and TRBJ2-3, the CDR3 gives the full variable domain: EAGVAQSPRYKIIEKRQSVAFWCNPISGHATLYWYQQILGQGPKLLIQFQNNGVVDDSQLPKDRFSAERLKGVDSTLKIQPAKLEDSAVYLCASSYLTGGTDTQYFGPGTRLTVL.

This chain connects TRBV6-2 or TRBV6-3 to TRBJ2-2; no clear D gene. Germline V lookup: CDR1 MNHEY, CDR2 SVGEGT. The CDR3 sequence is 17 residues long. The V gene lost 0 bases and the J gene lost 5 bases, with 16 bases spanning the gap. The CDR3 bases are TGTGCCAGCAGTTACTCGATCCTTTCGGCTACAACCGGGGAGCTGTTTTTT. Translation gives CASSYSILSATTGELFF.

The chain links TRBV5-1 to TRBJ2-1; 14 bases agree with TRBD2. The V gene end was trimmed by 3 bases and the J gene end by 15 bases; junction bases not matched to a gene: 5. CDR1 and CDR2 (germline): SGHRS, YFSETQ. CDR3 size: 13 residues. The CDR3 sequence: CASSSGLAGGTFF. The CDR3 bases are TGCGCCAGCAGCTCCGGACTAGCGGGGGGTACGTTCTTC.

The chain carries TRBV7-6 and TRBJ2-1, with 13 bases fitting TRBD2. This CDR3 comprises 17 residues. V trimming: 1 base; J trimming: 7 bases; junction bases outside the gene matches: 7. CDR1 is SGHVS, CDR2 FNYEAQ, per germline. The CDR3 here is CASSLGRTSGSYNEQFF. The CDR3 coding sequence is TGTGCCAGCAGCTTAGGTCGGACTAGCGGGAGTTATAATGAGCAGTTCTTC.